The clone carrying this TCR beta chain was found many times. Its antigen is unknown. The entry originates in a study of response to subunit inactivated influenza vaccine. Findings and limits, study-wide: With each seasonal influenza vaccination, the authors suggested, few new T cells are recruited.

Germline V gives CDR1 MDHEN, CDR2 SYDVKM. Trimming took 8 bases from V and 2 from J, leaving 16 bases between them. The CDR3 loop spans 15 amino acids. TCRdb re-derived calls from the RT-PCR reads in MiXCR, one entry per CDR3 protein. The table has 500,000 or so distinct CDR3 sequences, roughly 11% seen once. Sample: PBMCs from blood, taken roughly 45 days after vaccination. V is TRBV28 and J is TRBJ2-1; either TRBD1 or TRBD2 may fit D (6 bases each). This clonotype originated in a middle-aged man who received an inactivated influenza vaccine. In DNA, the CDR3 is TGTGCCAGCGGGTTTGGAGGGGGAACCTACAATGAGCAGTTCTTC. Translation gives CASGFGGGTYNEQFF.